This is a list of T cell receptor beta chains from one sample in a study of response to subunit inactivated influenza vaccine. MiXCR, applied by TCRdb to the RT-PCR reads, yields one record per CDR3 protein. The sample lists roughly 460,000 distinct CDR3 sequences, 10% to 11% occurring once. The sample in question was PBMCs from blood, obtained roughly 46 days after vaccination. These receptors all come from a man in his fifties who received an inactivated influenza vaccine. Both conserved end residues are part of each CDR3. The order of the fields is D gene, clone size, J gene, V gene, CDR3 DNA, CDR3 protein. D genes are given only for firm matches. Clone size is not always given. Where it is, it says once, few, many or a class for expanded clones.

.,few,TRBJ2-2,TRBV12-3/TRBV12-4,TGTGCCAGCAGTTTCTTCCAGAGCACCGGGGAGCTGTTTTTT,CASSFFQSTGELFF
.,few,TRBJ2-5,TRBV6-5,TGTGCCAGCAGTTACTCGTTGGACAGCGAAAGAAGGACCCAGTACTTC,CASSYSLDSERRTQYF
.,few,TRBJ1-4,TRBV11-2,TGTGCCAGCAGCACCCAAGGAGATAATGAAAAACTGTTTTTT,CASSTQGDNEKLFF
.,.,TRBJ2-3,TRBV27,TGTGCCAGCAGTCTAACAGGGTCCGCTAGCACAGATACGCAGTATTTT,CASSLTGSASTDTQYF
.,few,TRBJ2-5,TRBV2,TGTGCCAGCAGTGAGAGAGCGAGAGAGACCCAGTACTTC,CASSERARETQYF
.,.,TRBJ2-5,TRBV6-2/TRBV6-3,TGTGCCAGCAGTGCCGGTAGGGTCGGAGAGACCCAGTACTTC,CASSAGRVGETQYF
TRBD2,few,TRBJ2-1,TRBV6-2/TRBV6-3,TGTGCCAGCAGTAACGCGGGACTAGCGGGAGTGGTGTTCTTC,CASSNAGLAGVVFF
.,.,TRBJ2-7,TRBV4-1,TGCGCCAGCAGCCAAACTGACAGTCCTTCCATCTACGAGCAGTACTTC,CASSQTDSPSIYEQYF
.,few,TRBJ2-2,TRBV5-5,TGTGCCAGCAGCTTGATCGGGGCCTGGGCCGGGGAGCTGTTTTTT,CASSLIGAWAGELFF
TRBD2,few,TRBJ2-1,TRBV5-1,TGCGCCAGCAGCTTTTGGGGGATTACACTAGCGGGAGAAAACAATGAGCAGTTCTTC,CASSFWGITLAGENNEQFF
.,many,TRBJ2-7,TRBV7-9,TGTGCCAGCAGTCTGTCGGGTGAGCAGTACTTC,CASSLSGEQYF
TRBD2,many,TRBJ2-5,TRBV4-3,TGCGCCAGCAGCCAAGATCGGGCTAGCGGGGGTTTTGGGACCCAGTACTTC,CASSQDRASGGFGTQYF
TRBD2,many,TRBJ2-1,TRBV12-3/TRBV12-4,TGTGCCAGCAGTCAACTAGCGAGGTCCTACAATGAGCAGTTCTTC,CASSQLARSYNEQFF
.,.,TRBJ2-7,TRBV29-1,TGCAGCGCCGGCCGGGGGGCTTCCTACGAGCAGTACTTC,CSAGRGASYEQYF
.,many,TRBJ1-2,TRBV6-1,TGTGCCAGCAGAAAAGACGTTAACTATGGCTACACCTTC,CASRKDVNYGYTF
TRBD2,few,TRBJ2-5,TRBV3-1,TGTGCCAGCAGCCTCTTTAGCGGGGCCCCTAGGGAGACCCAGTACTTC,CASSLFSGAPRETQYF
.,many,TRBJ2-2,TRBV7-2,TGTGCCAGCAGCCCTGGGGCCTACTCCGGGGAGCTGTTTTTT,CASSPGAYSGELFF
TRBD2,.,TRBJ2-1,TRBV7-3,TGTGCCAGCAGCCCGCTAGCGGAAACCAATGAGCAGTTCTTC,CASSPLAETNEQFF
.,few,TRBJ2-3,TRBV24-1,TGTGCCACCAGAGGACAGAGCACAGGTACGCAGTATTTT,CATRGQSTGTQYF
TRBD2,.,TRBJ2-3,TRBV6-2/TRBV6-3,TGTGCCAGCAGTTCCCTCTTGCGGGGGGGTTACACAGATACGCAGTATTTT,CASSSLLRGGYTDTQYF
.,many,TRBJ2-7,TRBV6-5,TGTGCCAGCAGTTTGAGACAGACCTACGAGCAGTACTTC,CASSLRQTYEQYF
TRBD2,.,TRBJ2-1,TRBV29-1,TGCAGCGTTAAAGGGAGGCTAGCGGCATACAATGAGCAGTTCTTC,CSVKGRLAAYNEQFF
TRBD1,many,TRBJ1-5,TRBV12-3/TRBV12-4,TGTGCCAGCAGTGGGACAGGAGAGGTACAGCCCCAGCATTTT,CASSGTGEVQPQHF
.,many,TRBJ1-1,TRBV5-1,TGCGCCAGCAGCTCCGACACGGGCGAGACTGAAGCTTTCTTT,CASSSDTGETEAFF
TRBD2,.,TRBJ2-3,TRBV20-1,TGCTGTGCTAGAGACGGGCGGCCTAGCGGAATTTATACGCAGTATTTT,CCARDGRPSGIYTQYF
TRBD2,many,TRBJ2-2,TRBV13,TGTGCCAGCAGCACCCGACTAGCGGGAGACACCGGGGAGCTGTTTTTT,CASSTRLAGDTGELFF
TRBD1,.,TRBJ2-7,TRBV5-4,TGTGCCAGCGGAACAGGGGACCCCTACGAGCAGTACTTC,CASGTGDPYEQYF
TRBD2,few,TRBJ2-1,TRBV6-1,TGTGCCAGCATAAGTGGGTTCTTAGCGGGGGGGCCCTACAATGAGCAGTTCTTC,CASISGFLAGGPYNEQFF
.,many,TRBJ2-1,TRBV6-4,TGTGCCAGTAGTGAGAGGGGACCCTACAATGAGCAGTTCTTC,CASSERGPYNEQFF
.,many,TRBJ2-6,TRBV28,TGTGCCAGCAGTTTAGACAGGCGCTCTGGGGCCAACGTCCTGACTTTC,CASSLDRRSGANVLTF
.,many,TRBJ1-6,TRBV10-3,TGTGCCATCAGTCCCCAATCTGCGGGGGCCTTTAATTCACCCCTCCACTTT,CAISPQSAGAFNSPLHF
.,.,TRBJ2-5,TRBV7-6,TGTGCCAGCAGCTTAGACGGCGGGCCAGAGACCCAGTACTTC,CASSLDGGPETQYF
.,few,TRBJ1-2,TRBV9,TGTGCCAGCAGCGCCACAGGAACCGATGGCTACACCTTC,CASSATGTDGYTF
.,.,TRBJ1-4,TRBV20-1,TGCAGTGCTAGAGCCGAGGAGACAGTAACTAATGAAAAACTGTTTTTT,CSARAEETVTNEKLFF
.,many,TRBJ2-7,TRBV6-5,TGTGCCAGCAGTTACGGGGGGAGTAGCTCCTACGAGCAGTACTTC,CASSYGGSSSYEQYF
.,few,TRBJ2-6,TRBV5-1,TGCGCCAGCCGGCGGGACATAAGCTCTGGGGCCAACGTCCTGACTTTC,CASRRDISSGANVLTF
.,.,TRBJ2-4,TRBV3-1,TGTGCCAGCAGCCAAGATCCGGGGTATGGCATTCAGTACTTC,CASSQDPGYGIQYF
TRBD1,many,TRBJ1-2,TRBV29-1,TGCAGCGTTGGTTCAGGGGGCTATGGCTACACCTTC,CSVGSGGYGYTF
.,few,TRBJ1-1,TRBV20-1,TGCAGTGCCCGGGCAGATCCGAAGGTGGGCCATTTTTTT,CSARADPKVGHFF
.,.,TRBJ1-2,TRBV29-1,TGCAGCGTCCGCAGCTATGCTAACTATGGCTACACCTTC,CSVRSYANYGYTF
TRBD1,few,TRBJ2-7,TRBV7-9,TGTGCCAGCAGCCACCGGGACAGGGAAAACGAGCAGTACTTC,CASSHRDRENEQYF
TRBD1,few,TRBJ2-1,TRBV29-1,TGCAGCGTTATTACAGGGGTAAATGAGCAGTTCTTC,CSVITGVNEQFF
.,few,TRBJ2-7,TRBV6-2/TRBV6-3,TGTGCCAGCAGTTCCCCTACACAGGGACGCTACGAGCAGTACTTC,CASSSPTQGRYEQYF
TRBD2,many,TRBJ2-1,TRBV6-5,TGTGCCAGCAGTTACTCAACACTAGCGGGAGTCGGGCAGTTCTTC,CASSYSTLAGVGQFF
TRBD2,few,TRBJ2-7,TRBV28,TGTGCCAGCAATTTGGGGGGACTAGCGGGACTTACCTACGAGCAGTACTTC,CASNLGGLAGLTYEQYF
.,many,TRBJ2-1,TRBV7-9,TGTGCCAGCACTGGGCCCCCGAGCCACAATGAGCAGTTCTTC,CASTGPPSHNEQFF
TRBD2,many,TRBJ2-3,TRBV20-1,TGCAGTGCCCTAGCGACTAGCGGGGGAGATACGCAGTATTTT,CSALATSGGDTQYF
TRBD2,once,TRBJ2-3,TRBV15,TGTGCCACCAGTTCTTGGGGAAGCGGGAGTTCTGAAGATACGCAGTATTTT,CATSSWGSGSSEDTQYF
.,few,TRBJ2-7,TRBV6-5,TGTGCCAGCAGTTACCGACAGGACTACTACGAGCAGTACTTC,CASSYRQDYYEQYF
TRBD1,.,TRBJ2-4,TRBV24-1,TGTGCCACCAGTGACCCGGGACAGGGCGGCATTCAGTACTTC,CATSDPGQGGIQYF
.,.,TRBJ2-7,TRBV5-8,TGTGCCAGCAGCTGGGGCGGCAGGGAGGAAAAGCCCTACGAGCAGTACTTC,CASSWGGREEKPYEQYF
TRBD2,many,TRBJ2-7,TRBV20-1,TGCAGTGCTAGAGTGGGACTAGCCTCCTACGAGCAGTACTTC,CSARVGLASYEQYF